This is a list of T cell receptor beta chains from one sample in a study of neurological immune-mediated disorders. A single record per CDR3 protein comes from TCRdb applying MiXCR to the 5' RACE reads. The sample records 20,000 to 30,000 distinct CDR3 sequences, roughly 13% being singletons. The sequencing sample was made of PBMCs. The receptors shown here come from a woman aged 40-49 years with HTLV-1-associated myelopathy (HAM/TSP). CDR3s include the opening cysteine and the closing phenylalanine or tryptophan. The order of the fields is D gene, V gene, clone size, J gene, CDR3 DNA, CDR3 protein. D genes are given only for firm matches. Clone size appears in some rows only: once, few, many, or a class for an expanded clone.

d_call: .; v_call: TRBV20-1; clone_size: many; j_call: TRBJ2-3; cdr3_nt: TGCAGTGCTTGGAGCGATACGCAGTATTTT; cdr3_aa: CSAWSDTQYF
d_call: TRBD1; v_call: TRBV7-8; clone_size: many; j_call: TRBJ1-1; cdr3_nt: TGTGCCAGCAGCCTGATCAGGGACAGTGAAGCTTTCTTT; cdr3_aa: CASSLIRDSEAFF
d_call: TRBD1; v_call: TRBV3-1; clone_size: many; j_call: TRBJ1-5; cdr3_nt: TGTGCCAGCAGCCCCGGGACAGGGTCCAGCAATCAGCCCCAGCATTTT; cdr3_aa: CASSPGTGSSNQPQHF
d_call: TRBD1; v_call: TRBV10-3; clone_size: .; j_call: TRBJ2-3; cdr3_nt: TGTGCCATTACCTGGACAGGAGTTACAGATACGCAGTATTTT; cdr3_aa: CAITWTGVTDTQYF
d_call: TRBD1; v_call: TRBV10-2; clone_size: .; j_call: TRBJ1-2; cdr3_nt: TGCGCCAGCAGTGAAAACACAGGGACAGGGCAGGGTGGCTACACCTTC; cdr3_aa: CASSENTGTGQGGYTF
d_call: .; v_call: TRBV4-3; clone_size: many; j_call: TRBJ2-7; cdr3_nt: TGCGCCAGCAGCCAAGATCGGAACAGCCTATACGAGCAGTACTTC; cdr3_aa: CASSQDRNSLYEQYF
d_call: TRBD2; v_call: TRBV7-7; clone_size: many; j_call: TRBJ2-3; cdr3_nt: TGTGCCAGCAGCCCCGGACTAGCGGGGAGCACAGATACGCAGTATTTT; cdr3_aa: CASSPGLAGSTDTQYF
d_call: TRBD2; v_call: TRBV5-8; clone_size: many; j_call: TRBJ2-5; cdr3_nt: TGTGCCAGCAGCTTCGGGGGGGTGCTGGAGACCCAGTACTTC; cdr3_aa: CASSFGGVLETQYF
d_call: .; v_call: TRBV20-1; clone_size: many; j_call: TRBJ1-6; cdr3_nt: TGCAGTGCTAGCCAGGGTTTGGATTCACCCCTCCACTTT; cdr3_aa: CSASQGLDSPLHF
d_call: TRBD1; v_call: TRBV7-3; clone_size: many; j_call: TRBJ2-1; cdr3_nt: TGTGCCAGCAGCTCCGGCAGGGGGCCGAACAATGAGCAGTTCTTC; cdr3_aa: CASSSGRGPNNEQFF
d_call: .; v_call: TRBV20-1; clone_size: many; j_call: TRBJ2-5; cdr3_nt: TGCAGTGCTAGAATCAGGGGAGAGACCCAGTACTTC; cdr3_aa: CSARIRGETQYF
d_call: .; v_call: TRBV5-5; clone_size: many; j_call: TRBJ2-4; cdr3_nt: TGTGCCAGCAGCGTGATAACAGGGGGGGTCAAAAACATTCAGTACTTC; cdr3_aa: CASSVITGGVKNIQYF
d_call: .; v_call: TRBV27; clone_size: many; j_call: TRBJ2-3; cdr3_nt: TGTGCCAGCAGTATCTCACGTACCCAGGATACGCAGTATTTT; cdr3_aa: CASSISRTQDTQYF
d_call: .; v_call: TRBV5-1; clone_size: .; j_call: TRBJ2-5; cdr3_nt: TGCGCCAGCAGCCCTCCGCCCGGCTGGGGGGAGACCCAGTACTTC; cdr3_aa: CASSPPPGWGETQYF
d_call: .; v_call: TRBV12-3/TRBV12-4; clone_size: many; j_call: TRBJ1-5; cdr3_nt: TGTGCCAGCAGGGGGGGCCAGTATAGCAATCAGCCCCAGCATTTT; cdr3_aa: CASRGGQYSNQPQHF
d_call: TRBD1; v_call: TRBV6-6; clone_size: many; j_call: TRBJ1-6; cdr3_nt: TGTGCCAGCAGTTATCTTCGACAGGGAAATAATTCACCCCTCCACTTT; cdr3_aa: CASSYLRQGNNSPLHF
d_call: TRBD1; v_call: TRBV5-1; clone_size: medium-sized; j_call: TRBJ2-1; cdr3_nt: TGCGCCAGCAGCTTGGGGACAGGGGGCCGTCGGTTCTTC; cdr3_aa: CASSLGTGGRRFF
d_call: TRBD2; v_call: TRBV10-2; clone_size: many; j_call: TRBJ2-3; cdr3_nt: TGCGCCAGCCTCGATGCGGGAGGAGGGTACACAGATACGCAGTATTTT; cdr3_aa: CASLDAGGGYTDTQYF
d_call: .; v_call: TRBV5-1; clone_size: many; j_call: TRBJ2-1; cdr3_nt: TGCGCCAGCAGCTTGGAGACGTCCTACAATGAGCAGTTCTTC; cdr3_aa: CASSLETSYNEQFF
d_call: TRBD2; v_call: TRBV14; clone_size: few; j_call: TRBJ2-3; cdr3_nt: TGTGCCAGCAGCCAAGATTCGGTAAAGCGGGGGGGCAGGGCAGATACGCAGTATTTT; cdr3_aa: CASSQDSVKRGGRADTQYF
d_call: .; v_call: TRBV7-2; clone_size: many; j_call: TRBJ2-7; cdr3_nt: TGTGCCAGCAGCTCTTCTTGGAATTCCTACGAGCAGTACTTC; cdr3_aa: CASSSSWNSYEQYF
d_call: TRBD1; v_call: TRBV9; clone_size: many; j_call: TRBJ2-5; cdr3_nt: TGTGCCAGCAGCCAGGACAGGGTCGGGGAGACCCAGTACTTC; cdr3_aa: CASSQDRVGETQYF
d_call: .; v_call: TRBV29-1; clone_size: many; j_call: TRBJ1-1; cdr3_nt: TGCAGCGTCCAACAAAGAACTGAAGCTTTCTTT; cdr3_aa: CSVQQRTEAFF
d_call: .; v_call: TRBV21-1; clone_size: many; j_call: TRBJ1-5; cdr3_nt: TGTGCCAGCAGCCGATCCAATAGCAATCAGCCCCAGCATTTT; cdr3_aa: CASSRSNSNQPQHF
d_call: TRBD2; v_call: TRBV5-1; clone_size: many; j_call: TRBJ2-3; cdr3_nt: TGCGCCAGCAGCCTAGTAGCGGGGGGGCCGGATACGCAGTATTTT; cdr3_aa: CASSLVAGGPDTQYF
d_call: TRBD1; v_call: TRBV7-2; clone_size: many; j_call: TRBJ1-2; cdr3_nt: TGCGCCAGCAGCCAAGATTCGGGAGAACAGGGGGCGCGGTATAACGATGGCTACACCTTC; cdr3_aa: CASSQDSGEQGARYNDGYTF
d_call: .; v_call: TRBV20-1; clone_size: many; j_call: TRBJ2-5; cdr3_nt: TGCAGTGCTAGATCTCTAGCGAACCAAGAGACCCAGTACTTC; cdr3_aa: CSARSLANQETQYF
d_call: TRBD1; v_call: TRBV6-1; clone_size: many; j_call: TRBJ2-6; cdr3_nt: TGTGCCAGCATGGAGGACAGGACGAGTTCTGGGGCCAACGTCCTGACTTTC; cdr3_aa: CASMEDRTSSGANVLTF
d_call: .; v_call: TRBV29-1; clone_size: many; j_call: TRBJ2-7; cdr3_nt: TGCAGTATAATAGTGGGCGAGCAGTACTTC; cdr3_aa: CSIIVGEQYF
d_call: TRBD1; v_call: TRBV20-1; clone_size: many; j_call: TRBJ2-2; cdr3_nt: TGCAGTGCTAGGGGGACAGGCCCCGTCTCCTCCGGGGAGCTGTTTTTT; cdr3_aa: CSARGTGPVSSGELFF
d_call: .; v_call: TRBV7-9; clone_size: many; j_call: TRBJ2-7; cdr3_nt: TGTGCCAGCAGCTTAGTTCAGGGGACCCACGAGCAGTACTTC; cdr3_aa: CASSLVQGTHEQYF